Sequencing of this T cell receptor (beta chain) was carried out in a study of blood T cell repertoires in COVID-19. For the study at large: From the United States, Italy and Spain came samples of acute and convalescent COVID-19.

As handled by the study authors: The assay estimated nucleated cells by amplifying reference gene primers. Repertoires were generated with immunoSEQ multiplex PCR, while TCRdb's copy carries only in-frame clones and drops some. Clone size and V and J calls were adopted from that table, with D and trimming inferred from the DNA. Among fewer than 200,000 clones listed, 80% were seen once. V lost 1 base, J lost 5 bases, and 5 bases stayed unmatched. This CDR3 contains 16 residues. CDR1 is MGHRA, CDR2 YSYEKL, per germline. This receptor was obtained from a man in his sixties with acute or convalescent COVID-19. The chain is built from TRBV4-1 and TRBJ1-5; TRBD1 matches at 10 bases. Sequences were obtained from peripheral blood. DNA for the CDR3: TGCGCCAGCAGCCAAGTTTACGGGACAGGGGATCAGCCCCAGCATTTT. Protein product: CASSQVYGTGDQPQHF.